This TCR beta chain comes out of a study of blood T cell repertoires in COVID-19. Study context: Both acute and convalescent COVID-19 samples were obtained from the United States, Italy and Spain. T cells, B-cell-depleted T cells, or PBMCs provided the cDNA or gDNA that served as material.

In the original workflow: Quantification of nucleated cells was approximated via reference gene primer amplification. Profiled with immunoSEQ multiplex PCR; TCRdb holds only in-frame clones, not every one. Clone size and V and J calls were adopted from that table, with D and trimming inferred from the DNA. Of about 130,000 clones in the sample, roughly 79% are singletons; the top ten hold 10% to 11%. The source of this sequence is a human donor in a cohort sampled during active COVID-19. The material sequenced was peripheral blood.

The CDR3 DNA is TGTGCCAGCAGCCAAGGGTTCATAGGGGGTTTTGAAGCTTTCTTT. Protein sequence: CASSQGFIGGFEAFF. J is TRBJ1-1 and V is TRBV14, with a possible D match to TRBD1 (6 bases). Between the trimmed V and J ends, which lost 1 base and 7 bases, there was a span of 16 bases. Germline CDR1 and CDR2: SGHDN and FVKESK. The CDR3 contains 15 residues.